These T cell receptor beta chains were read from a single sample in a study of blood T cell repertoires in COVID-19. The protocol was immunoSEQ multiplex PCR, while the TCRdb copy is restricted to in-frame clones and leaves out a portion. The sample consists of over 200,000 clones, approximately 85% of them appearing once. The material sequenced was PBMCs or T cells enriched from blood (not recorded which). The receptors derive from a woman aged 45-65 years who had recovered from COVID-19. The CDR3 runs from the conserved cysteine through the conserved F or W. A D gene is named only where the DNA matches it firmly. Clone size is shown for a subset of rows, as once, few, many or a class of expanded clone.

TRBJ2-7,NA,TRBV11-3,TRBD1,TGTGCCAGCAGCTTTACAGGGACAGGGAAGAACGAGCAGTACTTC,CASSFTGTGKNEQYF
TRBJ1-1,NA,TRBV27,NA,TGTGCCAGCAGCTTGGGGGCTCCTCTGGGTGAAGCTTTCTTT,CASSLGAPLGEAFF
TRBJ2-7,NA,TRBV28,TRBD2,TGTGCCAGCAGCCGACCGCCTGGGACTAGCGGGAGAACTGGCGAGCAGTACTTC,CASSRPPGTSGRTGEQYF
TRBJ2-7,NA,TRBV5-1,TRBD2,TGCGCCAGCAGCTGGACTAGCGGGTCATACGAGCAGTACTTC,CASSWTSGSYEQYF
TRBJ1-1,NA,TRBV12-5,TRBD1,TGTGCTAGTGGTTTGGTACTGGGGACAGGCCACTCGGTGAACACTGAAGCTTTCTTT,CASGLVLGTGHSVNTEAFF
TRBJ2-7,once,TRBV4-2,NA,TGTGCCAGCAGCCAAGGAGGCGGGACGGGAGCCTACGAGCAGTACTTC,CASSQGGGTGAYEQYF
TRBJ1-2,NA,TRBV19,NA,TGTGCCAGTAGTTCCCCTTCCGGGGGGGACCTAGTTCTTCACTATGGCTACACCTTC,CASSSPSGGDLVLHYGYTF
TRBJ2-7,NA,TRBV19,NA,TGTGCCAGTAGCAGTCGCTCGCCCTGGTCCTACGAGCAGTACTTC,CASSSRSPWSYEQYF
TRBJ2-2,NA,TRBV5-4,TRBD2,TGTGCCAGCAGTCCCCGGGGGGCGCGGGAGGGGAACACCGGGGAGCTGTTTTTT,CASSPRGAREGNTGELFF
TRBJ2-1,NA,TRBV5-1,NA,TGCGCCAGCAGCTTTCGTCTTGGTGGGGCCGGGGGAAATGAGCAGTTCTTC,CASSFRLGGAGGNEQFF
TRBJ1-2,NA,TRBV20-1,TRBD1,TGCAGTGCTAGTTTTAGGCGGGGAACCCGGGCCAGGGGGCAGCGGTATGGCTACACCTTC,CSASFRRGTRARGQRYGYTF
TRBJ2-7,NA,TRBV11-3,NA,TGTGCCAGCAGCTTAGGAACTTCCTACGAGCAGTACTTC,CASSLGTSYEQYF
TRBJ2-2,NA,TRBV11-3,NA,TGTGCCAGCAGCTTAAGACATGAGAACACCGGGGAGCTGTTTTTT,CASSLRHENTGELFF
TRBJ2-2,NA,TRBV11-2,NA,TGTGCCAGCAGCTTAGTAGCCGTAACCGGGGAGCTGTTTTTT,CASSLVAVTGELFF
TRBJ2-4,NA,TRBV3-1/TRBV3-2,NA,TGTGCCAGCAGCCAAGACCTAGCCGGCATTCAGTACTTC,CASSQDLAGIQYF
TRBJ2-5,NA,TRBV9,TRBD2,TGTGCCAGCAGCGTATCTCGAGGGACTAGCGGGAGAGTGGAGACCCAGTACTTC,CASSVSRGTSGRVETQYF